The 32 T cell receptor beta chains below come from one sample, sequenced in a study of shared clonotypes between healthy human individuals. Libraries were prepared by immunoSEQ multiplex PCR; TCRdb keeps only in-frame clonotypes and omits some of them. This repertoire shows about 2.3 million clones, just under 95% found once; its top ten account for 0.3% to 0.4%. What was sequenced was naive CD4+ T cells from PBMCs. Subset given: CD45RA+ positively selected. The receptors stem from a man younger than 35 in good health. Some clones in this sample may be carry-over from other donors' samples.

The chain employs TRBV12-5 and TRBJ2-5; 10 bases are shared with TRBD2. CDR3 length equals 16 residues. The V segment lost 6 bases and the J segment 7 bases; nucleotides outside the gene matches: 14. The germline gives CDR1 LGHNT, CDR2 FRNRAP. DNA of the CDR3: TGTGCTAGTGGCGAGGCGGACAAGCGGGAGGGGGGGACCCAGTACTTC. It codes for CASGEADKREGGTQYF.

The chain employs TRBV27 and TRBJ2-7; D gene unclear. Germline lookup yields CDR1 MNHEY and CDR2 SMNVEV (reference sequence). This CDR3 comprises 16 residues. Trimming removed 5 bases from V and 4 bases from J, with 21 bases in between. This CDR3 is CASSPRSDIRGYEQYF. CDR3 DNA: TGTGCCAGCAGTCCCCGCTCTGACATTCGCGGTTACGAGCAGTACTTC.

V gene TRBV27 combines with J gene TRBJ1-1, with TRBD1 matching over 10 bases. Losses at the gene ends were 6 bases for V and 3 bases for J; bases not matched to a gene: 1. The CDR3 loop spans 13 amino acids. Germline lookup yields CDR1 MNHEY and CDR2 SMNVEV (reference sequence). The CDR3 region is CASRGQGYTEAFF. CDR3 nucleotides: TGTGCCAGCAGGGGACAGGGGTACACTGAAGCTTTCTTT.

The J gene is TRBJ2-6, the V gene TRBV5-1; no definite D call. The CDR3 totals 15 residues. The germline V gene encodes CDR1 SGHRS and CDR2 YFSETQ. With 3 bases removed from V and 0 bases from J, the gap between germline ends came to 7 bases. The CDR3 here is CASSSDRSGANVLTF. The CDR3 DNA sequence: TGCGCCAGCAGCTCGGACCGCTCTGGGGCCAACGTCCTGACTTTC.

V gene TRBV28 combines with J gene TRBJ1-5, with D possibly being TRBD1 (5 bases). CDR1 is MDHEN, CDR2 SYDVKM, per germline. V was clipped by 6 bases and J by 3 bases, with 15 bases between them. This CDR3 has 15 amino acids. Here the CDR3 DNA reads TGTGCCAGCAGCCAGATAGTGGGACTCAATCAGCCCCAGCATTTT. It translates to CASSQIVGLNQPQHF.

This sequence joins TRBV27 and TRBJ2-5, with D perhaps TRBD2 (6 bases). The germline V gene has CDR1 MNHEY and CDR2 SMNVEV (reference sequence). The CDR3 is made up of 17 amino acids. Trimming removed 4 bases at V and 3 bases at J, with 21 bases between. The CDR3 DNA sequence: TGTGCCAGCAGTTATGGAGGGAACCCAGGGTCCAAAGAGACCCAGTACTTC. Translated: CASSYGGNPGSKETQYF.

V is TRBV18 and J is TRBJ2-5; 12 bases are a match to TRBD2. Trimming took 1 base from V and 3 from J; bases not matched to a gene: 3. Looked up from germline, CDR1 is KGHSH and CDR2 is LQKENI. The CDR3 length is 16 residues. As DNA, the CDR3 is TGTGCCAGCTCACCACAGCTAGCGGGAGGGGAAGAGACCCAGTACTTC. Encoded protein: CASSPQLAGGEETQYF.

The genes are TRBV4-1 and TRBJ2-1; D gene uncertain. Germline CDR1 MGHRA, CDR2 YSYEKL. The CDR3 extends over 16 amino acids. V lost 4 bases, J lost 2 bases, and 15 bases lay in between. DNA of the CDR3: TGCGCCAGCAGCCTGGGGTTCCTAGGTGCCTACAATGAGCAGTTCTTC. The encoded protein is CASSLGFLGAYNEQFF.

In DNA form, the CDR3 reads TGTGCCAGCAGCCCTCCAACTCGCACAGATACGCAGTATTTT. This encodes CASSPPTRTDTQYF. The rearrangement joins TRBV5-4 to TRBJ2-3; no definite D call. The CDR3 spans 14 residues. The germline CDR1 and CDR2 sequences are SGHNT and YYREEE (reference sequence). Trimming cost V 4 bases and J 1 base, with 10 bases left between them.

The CDR3 nucleotides read TGTGCCAGCAGCCCACCGGGACCAATGAACACTGAAGCTTTCTTT. Its translation: CASSPPGPMNTEAFF. The rearrangement uses TRBV5-5 and TRBJ1-1; maybe TRBD1 (5 bases). From germline, CDR1 is SGHKS and CDR2 YYEKEE (reference sequence). V was trimmed by 4 bases and J by 0 bases, leaving 13 bases between them. The CDR3 is made up of 15 amino acids.

About this clone itself: This CDR3 is also generated by other DNA sequences in the sample. The J gene is TRBJ1-3, the V gene TRBV6-5; D is perhaps TRBD1 (5 bases). V was cut by 0 bases and J by 2 bases, with 8 bases left in between. The CDR3 loop spans 15 amino acids. Germline V gene sequence: CDR1 MNHEY, CDR2 SVGAGI. Written as DNA, the CDR3 is TGTGCCAGCAGTTACTCGGGGACGACTGGAAACACCATATATTTT. It yields the protein CASSYSGTTGNTIYF.

A remark on this clone: This CDR3 is also generated by other DNA sequences in the sample. This rearrangement joins TRBV12-5 to TRBJ2-3, with D tentatively TRBD1 (5 bases). CDR3 length equals 13 residues. Deletions cut 2 bases from V and 6 bases from J, with 9 bases between. Germline CDR1 LGHNT, CDR2 FRNRAP. The DNA of the CDR3 is TGTGCTAGTGGTTTGCAGGGTACCGATACGCAGTATTTT. Protein: CASGLQGTDTQYF.

This clone was seen just once. This chain joins TRBV28 and TRBJ2-7, with TRBD2 identical over 15 bases. Losses at the gene ends were 1 base for V and 3 bases for J; bases not matched to a gene: 1. The CDR3 totals 16 residues. Per the germline V gene, CDR1 is MDHEN and CDR2 is SYDVKM. CDR3 nucleotide sequence: TGTGCCAGCAGTTTATCGGGACTAGCGGGAGGCTACGAGCAGTACTTC. Residues: CASSLSGLAGGYEQYF.

At least ten counts were recorded for this clone. The chain joins TRBV5-1 to TRBJ2-5; possibly TRBD2 for D (5 bases). V lost 0 bases, J lost 4 bases, and 16 bases lay in between. Germline CDR1 is SGHRS and CDR2 is YFSETQ. The CDR3 consists of 16 residues. The CDR3 DNA sequence: TGCGCCAGCAGCTTGGGGGGATCTAGCATTTCAGAGACCCAGTACTTC. Translating it yields CASSLGGSSISETQYF.

The chain combines TRBV7-9 with TRBJ1-3; 7 bases align to TRBD1. The germline gives CDR1 SEHNR, CDR2 FQNEAQ (reference sequence). Germline trimming cut 3 bases from V and 5 bases from J; bases unmatched to any gene: 10. This CDR3 contains 16 residues. This CDR3 is CASSFPAPDRRNTIYF. In nucleotides, the CDR3 is TGTGCCAGCAGCTTCCCCGCCCCGGACAGGAGAAACACCATATATTTT. Full variable domain (remainder filled in from reference TRBV7-9 and TRBJ1-3): DTGVSQNPRHKITKRGQNVTFRCDPISEHNRLYWYRQTLGQGPEFLTYFQNEAQLEKSRLLSDRFSAERPKGSFSTLEIQRTEQGDSAMYLCASSFPAPDRRNTIYFGEGSWLTVV.

The chain carries TRBV28 and TRBJ1-2; D gene ambiguous. The V gene's germline CDR1 is MDHEN and CDR2 SYDVKM. CDR3 length: 12 amino acids. V dropped 7 bases and J dropped 6 bases, with 12 bases sitting between them. The CDR3 loop reads CASNSPENGYTF. CDR3 nucleotide sequence: TGTGCCAGCAATTCCCCGGAGAATGGCTACACCTTC.

This clone was seen once. The chain is built from TRBV19 and TRBJ1-2; D may be TRBD1 (6 bases). The CDR3 is 14 amino acids. V dropped 5 bases and J dropped 7 bases, with 17 bases sitting between them. Germline assignment: CDR1 LNHDA and CDR2 SQIVND (reference sequence). The CDR3 nucleotides are TGTGCCAGTAGTCCCAGGACAGCTCGTCTTGGCTACACCTTC. It specifies CASSPRTARLGYTF.

This chain links TRBV7-9 with TRBJ2-7; 9 positions match TRBD1. This CDR3 spans 14 amino acids. CDR1 and CDR2 from the germline V gene are SEHNR and FQNEAQ (reference sequence). V was pared by 5 bases and J by 4 bases, with 6 bases of the junction left unmatched. CDR3 nucleotides: TGTGCCAGCAGCCGAGGACAGGGGAAGTACGAGCAGTACTTC. Residues: CASSRGQGKYEQYF.

CDR3: CASRPGRRFWDTQYF. CDR3 nucleotide sequence: TGTGCCAGCAGACCGGGACGGAGGTTCTGGGATACGCAGTATTTT. The chain employs TRBV27 and TRBJ2-3; D tentatively reads TRBD1 or TRBD2 (5 bases each). The V gene's germline CDR1 is MNHEY and CDR2 SMNVEV (reference sequence). V was pared by 6 bases and J by 6 bases, with 19 bases between. This CDR3 has 15 amino acids.

This clone was counted a single time. This chain connects TRBV6-1 to TRBJ2-7, with D possibly being TRBD1 (6 bases). CDR3 size: 17 residues. V lost 1 base and J lost 2, with 18 bases in between. Germline values: CDR1 MNHNS, CDR2 SASEGT. The CDR3 DNA is TGTGCCAGCAGTGAAGGCCCAGCTGGGGGACAACCCTACGAGCAGTACTTC. This translates into CASSEGPAGGQPYEQYF.

The V call is TRBV6-5, the J call TRBJ2-3; D ambiguous. With 7 bases removed from V and 3 bases from J, the gap between germline ends came to 11 bases. The CDR3 loop spans 13 amino acids. In germline, CDR1 is MNHEY, CDR2 SVGAGI. The CDR3 nucleotides are TGTGCCAGCACGTCCGTTGGGACAGATACGCAGTATTTT. Translating it yields CASTSVGTDTQYF.

The rearrangement joins TRBV6-1 to TRBJ1-2, with no clear D. Germline CDR1 is MNHNS and CDR2 is SASEGT. The length of the CDR3 is 15 residues. V dropped 6 bases and J dropped 0 bases, with 14 bases sitting between them. The CDR3 loop reads CASSGREVTNYGYTF. The CDR3 DNA is TGTGCCAGCAGCGGCCGGGAGGTTACTAACTATGGCTACACCTTC.

This rearrangement joins TRBV27 to TRBJ2-1; TRBD1 matches 7 bases. The germline CDR1 and CDR2 sequences are MNHEY and SMNVEV (reference sequence). Losses at the gene ends were 6 bases for V and 0 bases for J; bases not matched to a gene: 5. The CDR3 runs 15 residues. CDR3 nucleotide sequence: TGTGCCAGCAGGTTGAACAGGGGCTCCTACAATGAGCAGTTCTTC. This translates into CASRLNRGSYNEQFF.

The rearrangement links TRBV6-4 to TRBJ2-3, with D possibly being TRBD1 (5 bases). The CDR3 has 15 amino acids. The germline V gene has CDR1 MRHNA and CDR2 SNTAGT. Trimming pared 3 bases from V and 0 bases from J, leaving 10 bases between. CDR3 nucleotide sequence: TGTGCCAGCAGTGAGCTGGGGCGTAGCACAGATACGCAGTATTTT. Its translation: CASSELGRSTDTQYF.

V gene TRBV29-1 combines with J gene TRBJ2-2; possibly TRBD2 for D (5 bases). Germline V gene sequence: CDR1 SQVTM, CDR2 ANQGSEA. The CDR3 contains 14 residues. Trimming took off 4 bases at V and 0 bases at J, with 9 bases between the two ends. The CDR3 loop reads CSVGGPANTGELFF. The CDR3 bases are TGCAGCGTTGGAGGGCCGGCGAACACCGGGGAGCTGTTTTTT.

The chain joins TRBV5-4 to TRBJ2-4, with TRBD2 as a possible D gene (7 bases). The CDR3 totals 15 residues. V dropped 4 bases and J dropped 2 bases, with 13 bases sitting between them. Per germline, CDR1 SGHNT and CDR2 YYREEE (reference sequence). The CDR3 sequence: CASSPRGGPKNIQYF. The CDR3 DNA follows: TGTGCCAGCAGCCCGAGGGGGGGCCCCAAAAACATTCAGTACTTC.

The chain joins TRBV9 to TRBJ1-1, with D tentatively TRBD1 (5 bases). The V end lost 9 bases, the J end lost 2 bases, and 23 bases lay between the germline ends. Germline V gives CDR1 SGDLS, CDR2 YYNGEE. This CDR3 has 16 amino acids. The DNA of the CDR3 is TGTGCCACGACGAGGTTTGTTCAGGGTGGAAACACTGAAGCTTTCTTT. Residues: CATTRFVQGGNTEAFF. Supplemented by reference TRBV9 and TRBJ1-1, the full variable domain reads DSGVTQTPKHLITATGQRVTLRCSPRSGDLSVYWYQQSLDQGLQFLIQYYNGEERAKGNILERFSAQQFPDLHSELNLSSLELGDSALYFCATTRFVQGGNTEAFFGQGTRLTVV.

V usage is TRBV4-1 and J usage is TRBJ2-7, with no clear D. V lost 4 bases, J lost 3 bases, and 13 bases lay in between. CDR1 is MGHRA, CDR2 YSYEKL, per germline. The CDR3 contains 14 residues. The chain's CDR3 is CASSLQQTGYEQYF. The CDR3 DNA sequence: TGCGCCAGCAGCCTCCAACAAACCGGCTACGAGCAGTACTTC.

A remark on this clone: The DNA is left out, because the CDR3 cannot be placed on it with certainty; the CDR3 is given as TCRdb lists it. V usage is TRBV5-6 and J usage is TRBJ1-1; the table assigns TRBD1, which was not confirmed against the DNA. Looked up from germline, CDR1 is SGHDT and CDR2 is YYEEEE. The CDR3 sequence runs 16 residues, both termini included. CDR3 protein: CASSFGPGVVNTEAFF.

This chain uses TRBV27 with TRBJ2-3; D may correspond to TRBD1 or TRBD2 (5 bases each). The germline V gene encodes CDR1 MNHEY and CDR2 SMNVEV (reference sequence). The V gene lost 5 bases and the J gene lost 1 base, with 10 bases spanning the gap. CDR3 length: 14 residues. The CDR3 region has the DNA TGTGCCAGCAGTATACAGGAGGGCACAGATACGCAGTATTTT. Protein sequence: CASSIQEGTDTQYF.

The chain carries TRBV15 and TRBJ2-7, with D perhaps given as TRBD1 or TRBD2 (5 bases each). Germline CDR1 and CDR2: LNHNV and YYDKDF (reference sequence). The germline V and J ends were trimmed by 0 bases and 2 bases, with 11 bases remaining between them. The CDR3 is made up of 15 amino acids. CDR3 loop: CATSRDSGAAYEQYF. The DNA of the CDR3 is TGTGCCACCAGCAGAGACTCCGGGGCGGCCTACGAGCAGTACTTC. Combining the CDR3 with reference TRBV15 and TRBJ2-7 gives the whole variable domain DAMVIQNPRYQVTQFGKPVTLSCSQTLNHNVMYWYQQKSSQAPKLLFHYYDKDFNNEADTPDNFQSRRPNTSFCFLDIRSPGLGDTAMYLCATSRDSGAAYEQYFGPGTRLTVT.

V gene TRBV5-4 combines with J gene TRBJ1-2; D uncertain. The germline CDR1 and CDR2 sequences are SGHNT and YYREEE (reference sequence). Trimming took 3 bases from V and 5 from J, leaving 14 bases between them. The CDR3 sequence is 14 residues long. Here the CDR3 DNA reads TGTGCCAGCAGCTGGCGGACGGAACCATATGGCTACACCTTC. Its protein product is CASSWRTEPYGYTF. The full variable domain, completed using reference TRBV5-4 and TRBJ1-2, is ETGVTQSPTHLIKTRGQQVTLRCSSQSGHNTVSWYQQALGQGPQFIFQYYREEENGRGNFPPRFSGLQFPNYSSELNVNALELDDSALYLCASSWRTEPYGYTFGSGTRLTVV.